These 9 T cell receptor beta chains were all obtained from the same sample, sequenced in a study of blood T cells in healthy people across ages (dated by TCRdb to the mid-2010s). Libraries were made using 5' RACE. The instrument was an Illumina HiSeq 2500. The second PCR ran for roughly 6 to 11 cycles and used a J-beta primer mix along with a sample-barcoded 5' primer. The public reads were reanalyzed by TCRdb: fastp trimming at Q25, MiXCR alignment, in-frame beta chains only. Rows merge per CDR3 protein into single entries with the most common DNA and genes. The sample contains about 1.8 million distinct CDR3 sequences, just under 50% of them found a single time. The ten largest clones add up to less than 2.5% of the sample. Sequenced input: blood. All receptors come from a woman in her forties in good health.

V gene TRBV7-3 combines with J gene TRBJ2-5; D is tentatively TRBD1 or TRBD2 (5 bases each). The length of the CDR3 is 16 residues. The ends were cut back, 1 base at V and 2 bases at J, with 14 bases in the middle. The germline CDR1 and CDR2 sequences are SGHTA and FQGTGA. In DNA, the CDR3 is TGTGCCAGCAGCTTAATGGGACGGGGCAAACAAGAGACCCAGTACTTC. Protein: CASSLMGRGKQETQYF.

The sample holds a few counts of this clonotype. The genes are TRBV20-1 and TRBJ2-1; a possible D gene is TRBD1 (5 bases). Trimming took 4 bases from V and 0 from J, leaving 19 bases between them. The germline CDR1 and CDR2 sequences are DFQATT and SNEGSKA (reference sequence). The CDR3 covers 17 residues. The CDR3 protein is CSATDRFGESSYNEQFF. Here the CDR3 DNA reads TGCAGTGCTACCGACAGATTTGGTGAAAGCTCCTACAATGAGCAGTTCTTC.

V and J are TRBV29-1 and TRBJ2-1, with 7 bases lining up with TRBD1. CDR3 length: 11 amino acids. In germline, CDR1 is SQVTM, CDR2 ANQGSEA. Unmatched junction bases numbered 3, after V lost 8 bases and J lost 5 bases. The CDR3 spells CSPRGHNEQFF. CDR3 bases: TGCAGCCCAAGGGGGCACAATGAGCAGTTCTTC.

J is TRBJ1-1 and V is TRBV12-3 or TRBV12-4, with TRBD1 as a possible D gene (5 bases). V was pared by 6 bases and J by 6 bases, with 17 bases between. The CDR3 runs 14 residues. As DNA, the CDR3 is TGTGCCAGCAGACCGGGACGTTCTCGGCCTGAAGCTTTCTTT. It encodes CASRPGRSRPEAFF.

The rearrangement joins TRBV9 to TRBJ2-1; 7 bases match TRBD2. Unmatched junction bases numbered 6, after V lost 3 bases and J lost 6 bases. The CDR3 has 14 amino acids. Germline V gene data show CDR1 as SGDLS and CDR2 as YYNGEE. This CDR3 reads CASSGPWGGNEQFF. Written as DNA, the CDR3 is TGTGCCAGCAGCGGTCCATGGGGGGGCAATGAGCAGTTCTTC.

V gene TRBV6-5 combines with J gene TRBJ2-7; the D is unclear. The CDR3 is 15 amino acids. Germline V gene sequence: CDR1 MNHEY, CDR2 SVGAGI. The germline V and J ends were trimmed by 5 bases and 0 bases, with 14 bases remaining between them. CDR3 residues: CASSHQAVASYEQYF. The CDR3 nucleotides read TGTGCCAGCAGTCATCAGGCGGTTGCCTCCTACGAGCAGTACTTC.

The chain links TRBV28 to TRBJ2-3; no definite D call. This CDR3 is 17 amino acids long. V dropped 5 bases and J dropped 6 bases, with 24 bases sitting between them. CDR1 is MDHEN, CDR2 SYDVKM, per germline. CDR3 sequence: CASSPSPLGVAGDTQYF. The CDR3 DNA reads as TGTGCCAGCAGTCCATCCCCGCTCGGCGTCGCTGGGGATACGCAGTATTTT.

The chain carries TRBV4-3 and TRBJ2-5, with TRBD2 matching 10 bases. Trimming took 0 bases from V and 4 from J; bases not matched to a gene: 2. Germline loops: CDR1 LGHNA, CDR2 YSLEER. This CDR3 contains 15 residues. As DNA, the CDR3 is TGCGCCAGCAGCCAAGAAATAGCGGGGGGAGAGACCCAGTACTTC. This sequence encodes CASSQEIAGGETQYF.

The count of this clonotype is one. This sequence joins TRBV14 and TRBJ1-6; TRBD1 matches at 8 bases. The V segment lost 4 bases and the J segment 4 bases; nucleotides outside the gene matches: 6. CDR3 length: 16 residues. CDR1 SGHDN and CDR2 FVKESK come from the germline V gene. The CDR3 sequence is CASSPGTGRYNSPLHF. DNA for the CDR3: TGTGCCAGCAGCCCAGGGACAGGCCGTTATAATTCACCCCTCCACTTT.